This T cell receptor beta chain was captured by sequencing in a study of technical replicates of blood from a handful of donors. This CDR3 has 13 amino acids. CDR1 and CDR2 (germline): LNHDA, SQIVND (reference sequence). V lost 3 bases, J lost 6 bases, and 11 bases lay in between. Repertoires were generated with immunoSEQ multiplex PCR, while TCRdb's copy carries only in-frame clones and drops some. This table holds 80,000 to 95,000 clones, 92% found once. This chain links TRBV19 with TRBJ1-2; D gene ambiguous. The receptor was derived from a human donor in good health. Sequencing was performed on T cells isolated from PBMCs. DNA of the CDR3: TGTGCCAGTAGTATCCCCTTATTCGATGGCTACACCTTC. It encodes CASSIPLFDGYTF. The whole variable domain, filled in from reference TRBV19 and TRBJ1-2, reads DGGITQSPKYLFRKEGQNVTLSCEQNLNHDAMYWYRQDPGQGLRLIYYSQIVNDFQKGDIAEGYSVSREKKESFPLTVTSAQKNPTAFYLCASSIPLFDGYTFGSGTRLTVV.